What follows are 26 T cell receptor beta chains derived from one specimen sequenced in a study of T cell responses to AZD1222 COVID-19 vaccine. Here immunoSEQ multiplex PCR was the method, and the copy in TCRdb shows in-frame clones only, minus some. The sample consists of about 110,000 clones, approximately 92% of them appearing once. The sequenced sample was peripheral blood, obtained on day 0 of AZD1222 vaccination. The receptors come from an adult in good health.

CDR3 bases: TGTGCCAGCAGCTTTTGGCGGGGCCTTAACTATGGCTACACCTTC. It translates to CASSFWRGLNYGYTF. The chain carries TRBV5-5 and TRBJ1-2; D might be TRBD1 (5 bases). CDR1 is SGHKS, CDR2 YYEKEE, per germline (reference sequence). The V end lost 2 bases, the J end lost 1 base, and 12 bases lay between the germline ends. The length of the CDR3 is 15 residues. Complete variable domain (other parts from reference TRBV5-5 and TRBJ1-2): DAGVTQSPTHLIKTRGQQVTLRCSPISGHKSVSWYQQVLGQGPQFIFQYYEKEERGRGNFPDRFSARQFPNYSSELNVNALLLGDSALYLCASSFWRGLNYGYTFGSGTRLTVV.

V is TRBV29-1 and J is TRBJ2-1; the D call may be TRBD1 or TRBD2 (6 bases each). CDR3 length equals 16 residues. Germline assignment: CDR1 SQVTM and CDR2 ANQGSEA. The V and J ends lost 1 base and 2 bases respectively, with 15 bases between them. The CDR3 coding sequence is TGCAGCGTTGAAGGCGATGCGGAGGGGGCCTACAATGAGCAGTTCTTC. Protein sequence: CSVEGDAEGAYNEQFF.

This clone was picked up one time. The CDR3 sequence: CATSREGGRGPQHF. The CDR3 nucleotides are TGTGCCACCAGCAGAGAGGGGGGTCGAGGGCCCCAGCATTTT. This rearrangement joins TRBV15 to TRBJ1-5; tentatively, D is TRBD1 (5 bases). Germline CDR1 and CDR2: LNHNV and YYDKDF (reference sequence). Between the trimmed V and J ends, which lost 0 bases and 9 bases, there was a span of 12 bases. The CDR3 extends over 14 amino acids.

CDR3 sequence (DNA): TGTGCCTGGAGAGCCCCAATGGAATCTAGCGCTCAAGAGACCCAGTACTTC. It encodes CAWRAPMESSAQETQYF. The J gene is TRBJ2-5, the V gene TRBV30; a possible D gene is TRBD2 (6 bases). V dropped 3 bases and J dropped 2 bases, with 22 bases sitting between them. The CDR3 runs to 17 residues. Germline lookup yields CDR1 GTSNPN and CDR2 SVGIG (reference sequence). The whole variable domain, remainder taken from reference TRBV30 and TRBJ2-5, is SQTIHQWPATLVQPVGSPLSLECTVEGTSNPNLYWYRQAAGRGLQLLFYSVGIGQISSEVPQNLSASRPQDRQFILSSKKLLLSDSGFYLCAWRAPMESSAQETQYFGPGTRLLVL.

V gene TRBV27 combines with J gene TRBJ2-1, with D maybe TRBD2 (6 bases). The length of the CDR3 is 15 residues. Trimming removed 4 bases from V and 0 bases from J, with 10 bases in between. The germline gives CDR1 MNHEY, CDR2 SMNVEV (reference sequence). CDR3: CASSWGEASYNEQFF. CDR3 nucleotide sequence: TGTGCCAGCAGTTGGGGGGAGGCCTCCTACAATGAGCAGTTCTTC.

The V gene is TRBV7-2, the J gene TRBJ1-4; a weak D match, TRBD1 (6 bases). The germline V gene encodes CDR1 SGHTA and CDR2 FQGNSA. The CDR3 length is 15 residues. Deletions cut 0 bases from V and 8 bases from J, with 13 bases between. The CDR3 DNA follows: TGTGCCAGCAGCTTAGCGACCCGAGGGGGGGAAAAACTGTTTTTT. Its translation: CASSLATRGGEKLFF. Complete variable domain (other parts from reference TRBV7-2 and TRBJ1-4): GAGVSQSPSNKVTEKGKDVELRCDPISGHTALYWYRQSLGQGLEFLIYFQGNSAPDKSGLPSDRFSAERTGGSVSTLTIQRTQQEDSAVYLCASSLATRGGEKLFFGSGTQLSVL.

The chain combines TRBV20-1 with TRBJ2-1; TRBD2 aligns across 11 bases. The trim removed 3 bases at V and 5 bases at J, leaving 3 bases unmatched. Germline V CDR1 and CDR2: DFQATT, SNEGSKA (reference sequence). This CDR3 has 14 residues. CDR3 DNA sequence: TGCAGTGCTAGTAGCGGGGGGGTCCACAATGAGCAGTTCTTC. Protein: CSASSGGVHNEQFF.

The rearrangement links TRBV28 to TRBJ1-1, with unresolved D. The CDR3 is made up of 15 amino acids. The V end lost 3 bases, the J end lost 1 base, and 12 bases lay between the germline ends. Germline loops: CDR1 MDHEN, CDR2 SYDVKM. CDR3 amino acids: CASSFPNGGNTEAFF. CDR3 nucleotide sequence: TGTGCCAGCAGTTTCCCTAATGGTGGGAACACTGAAGCTTTCTTT.

J is TRBJ1-1 and V is TRBV29-1, with TRBD1 identical over 9 bases. The V gene's germline CDR1 is SQVTM and CDR2 ANQGSEA. V trimming: 7 bases; J trimming: 5 bases; junction bases outside the gene matches: 11. This CDR3 is 14 amino acids long. The CDR3 is CSAGTGGSGTEAFF. CDR3 nucleotides: TGCAGCGCGGGAACAGGGGGCTCGGGGACTGAAGCTTTCTTT. Supplemented by reference TRBV29-1 and TRBJ1-1, the full variable domain reads SAVISQKPSRDICQRGTSLTIQCQVDSQVTMMFWYRQQPGQSLTLIATANQGSEATYESGFVIDKFPISRPNLTFSTLTVSNMSPEDSSIYLCSAGTGGSGTEAFFGQGTRLTVV.

The genes are TRBV28 and TRBJ1-2, with 7 bases fitting TRBD1. Looked up from germline, CDR1 is MDHEN and CDR2 is SYDVKM. V lost 3 bases, J lost 4 bases, and 8 bases stayed unmatched. The CDR3 has 15 residues. CDR3 amino acids: CASSFTGTAVYGYTF. Written as DNA, the CDR3 is TGTGCCAGCAGTTTCACGGGGACAGCGGTCTATGGCTACACCTTC.

The rearrangement joins TRBV5-1 to TRBJ1-1; D possibly corresponds to TRBD1 (6 bases). The V gene's germline CDR1 is SGHRS and CDR2 YFSETQ. The CDR3 runs 14 residues. V lost 4 bases to trimming and J lost 1 base, with 11 bases between them. CDR3 in DNA: TGCGCCAGCAGCCTTCGACAGGCGAACACTGAAGCTTTCTTT. Protein: CASSLRQANTEAFF.

As regards this clone: The identical CDR3 is also encoded by other nucleotide sequences in the sample. V gene TRBV19 combines with J gene TRBJ1-6; TRBD1 matches at 9 bases. Germline values: CDR1 LNHDA, CDR2 SQIVND (reference sequence). CDR3 length: 13 residues. Unmatched junction bases numbered 1, after V lost 6 bases and J lost 7 bases. The CDR3 spells CASRDRGNSPLHF. In DNA, the CDR3 is TGTGCCAGTAGAGACAGGGGGAATTCACCCCTCCACTTT.

This rearrangement joins TRBV19 to TRBJ2-7; TRBD2 agrees at 9 bases. This CDR3 spans 15 amino acids. The V and J ends lost 4 bases and 4 bases, in that order; junction bases with no gene match: 8. Germline V gene lookup returns CDR1 LNHDA and CDR2 SQIVND (reference sequence). The CDR3 reads CASSSAAGGGYEQYF. DNA of the CDR3: TGTGCCAGTAGTAGCGCAGCGGGAGGCGGGTACGAGCAGTACTTC.

This clone was detected only once. This chain links TRBV9 with TRBJ2-1; 12 positions match TRBD2. The CDR3 extends over 18 amino acids. The germline V gene has CDR1 SGDLS and CDR2 YYNGEE. The V and J ends lost 0 bases and 2 bases, in that order; junction bases with no gene match: 6. The CDR3 sequence is CASSVGLAGDLAYNEQFF. CDR3 nucleotide sequence: TGTGCCAGCAGCGTAGGACTAGCGGGGGACCTCGCCTACAATGAGCAGTTCTTC.

CDR3 sequence (DNA): TGTGCCAGACAGGAGACTTATGGCTACACCTTC. This sequence encodes CARQETYGYTF. This chain links TRBV2 with TRBJ1-2, with D perhaps matching TRBD1 (5 bases). Per the germline V gene, CDR1 is SNHLY and CDR2 is FYNNEI. The CDR3 spans 11 residues. The ends were cut back, 9 bases at V and 5 bases at J, with 10 bases in the middle.

Of note for this clone: Different DNA sequences within this sample yield the same CDR3. The chain recombines TRBV2 with TRBJ2-7; D gene uncertain. Between the trimmed V and J ends, which lost 8 bases and 0 bases, there was a span of 8 bases. Germline V lookup: CDR1 SNHLY, CDR2 FYNNEI. The CDR3 is made up of 12 amino acids. The CDR3 coding sequence is TGTGCCAGCTCTGGAAGCTCCTACGAGCAGTACTTC. It codes for CASSGSSYEQYF.

The chain is built from TRBV6-5 and TRBJ2-7, with 9 nucleotides matching TRBD1. The trim removed 9 bases at V and 2 bases at J, leaving 8 bases unmatched. The germline V gene encodes CDR1 MNHEY and CDR2 SVGAGI. The CDR3 extends over 14 amino acids. For the CDR3, the DNA is TGTGCCAGTGGACCGGGACAGGGCCCCTACGAGCAGTACTTC. Translation: CASGPGQGPYEQYF.

This chain uses TRBV14 with TRBJ2-7; D not resolved. Between the trimmed V and J ends, which lost 2 bases and 7 bases, there was a span of 6 bases. The CDR3 is 11 amino acids. Looked up from germline, CDR1 is SGHDN and CDR2 is FVKESK. For the CDR3, the DNA is TGTGCCAGCAGCCAAAGCAGTGAGCAGTACTTC. Translated, it gives CASSQSSEQYF.

This chain links TRBV5-4 with TRBJ2-3; no reliable D call. CDR3 length: 13 amino acids. V was trimmed by 3 bases and J by 6 bases, leaving 11 bases between them. Looked up from germline, CDR1 is SGHNT and CDR2 is YYREEE (reference sequence). CDR3 DNA: TGTGCCAGCAGCTCCGACGTAGCTGATACGCAGTATTTT. As protein: CASSSDVADTQYF.

The genes are TRBV28 and TRBJ2-7; 7 nucleotides agree with TRBD2. The CDR3 spans 17 residues. The trim removed 6 bases at V and 0 bases at J, leaving 14 bases unmatched. The germline V gene encodes CDR1 MDHEN and CDR2 SYDVKM. As DNA, the CDR3 is TGTGCCAGCAGAACGTCAAGGGCTAGCGGCCCCTCCTACGAGCAGTACTTC. Its translation is CASRTSRASGPSYEQYF.

V is TRBV6-2 or TRBV6-3 and J is TRBJ1-1; D is undetermined. Deletions cut 5 bases from V and 5 bases from J, with 9 bases between. Germline lookup yields CDR1 MNHEY and CDR2 SVGEGT. The CDR3 covers 12 residues. The CDR3 DNA sequence: TGTGCCAGCAGTGCCCCAGGAACTGAAGCTTTCTTT. This encodes CASSAPGTEAFF.

This chain links TRBV24-1 with TRBJ1-2; no reliable D call. Trimming removed 2 bases from V and 4 bases from J, with 10 bases in between. The CDR3 has 14 residues. Per the germline V gene, CDR1 is KGHDR and CDR2 is SFDVKD. Here the CDR3 DNA reads TGTGCCACCAGTGATTCCAACAGCTTCTATGGCTACACCTTC. The encoded protein is CATSDSNSFYGYTF.

The CDR3 region is CASSQGQGGYNEQFF. In DNA, the CDR3 is TGCGCCAGCAGCCAAGGACAGGGGGGATACAATGAGCAGTTCTTC. This chain links TRBV4-3 with TRBJ2-1; 9 bases agree with TRBD1. The CDR3 covers 15 residues. CDR1 is LGHNA and CDR2 is YSLEER in the germline V gene. Unmatched junction bases numbered 2, after V lost 1 base and J lost 4 bases.

This sequence joins TRBV3-1 (or the pseudogene TRBV3-2) and TRBJ2-2; D remains unclear. The CDR3 extends over 17 amino acids. CDR1 and CDR2 from the germline V gene are LGHDT and YNNKEL (reference sequence). The V and J ends lost 0 bases and 1 base respectively, with 12 bases between them. The CDR3 sequence: CASSQDFMGGNTGELFF. The CDR3 DNA reads TGTGCCAGCAGCCAAGATTTTATGGGCGGGAACACCGGGGAGCTGTTTTTT.

The gene calls are TRBV27 and TRBJ2-7; the D gene is possibly TRBD2 (5 bases). V was trimmed by 3 bases and J by 3 bases, leaving 9 bases between them. CDR1 MNHEY and CDR2 SMNVEV come from the germline V gene (reference sequence). The CDR3 is 13 residues long. For the CDR3, the DNA is TGTGCCAGCAGTTTCGGCGGAGGCTACGAGCAGTACTTC. Residues: CASSFGGGYEQYF.

J is TRBJ1-4 and V is TRBV28, with D tentatively TRBD1 (5 bases). From germline, CDR1 is MDHEN and CDR2 SYDVKM. Trimming shortened V by 7 bases and J by 8 bases, and 17 bases separated the two germline ends. The CDR3 length is 14 residues. The CDR3 coding sequence is TGTGCCAGCACTACTTCCAGGGTGTGGGAAAAACTGTTTTTT. This sequence encodes CASTTSRVWEKLFF.